This paragraph reports one TCR beta chain. CDR3 length: 13 amino acids. Trimming took 0 bases from V and 7 from J, leaving 9 bases between them. CDR1 SNHLY and CDR2 FYNNEI come from the germline V gene. This record belongs to a study of blood T cell repertoires in COVID-19. The wider study: Samples of COVID-19 (acute and convalescent) were obtained from the United States, Italy and Spain.

Generated by immunoSEQ multiplex PCR, the TCRdb table keeps only in-frame clones and is missing some. Of fewer than 250,000 clones listed, about 85% are singletons. The material sequenced was peripheral blood. This clonotype originated in a man aged 40-55 years with acute or convalescent COVID-19. This chain connects TRBV2 to TRBJ1-1; D gene unclear. This chain's CDR3 is CASSEARSGEAFF. The CDR3 nucleotides are TGTGCCAGCAGTGAAGCGCGGAGTGGTGAAGCTTTCTTT.